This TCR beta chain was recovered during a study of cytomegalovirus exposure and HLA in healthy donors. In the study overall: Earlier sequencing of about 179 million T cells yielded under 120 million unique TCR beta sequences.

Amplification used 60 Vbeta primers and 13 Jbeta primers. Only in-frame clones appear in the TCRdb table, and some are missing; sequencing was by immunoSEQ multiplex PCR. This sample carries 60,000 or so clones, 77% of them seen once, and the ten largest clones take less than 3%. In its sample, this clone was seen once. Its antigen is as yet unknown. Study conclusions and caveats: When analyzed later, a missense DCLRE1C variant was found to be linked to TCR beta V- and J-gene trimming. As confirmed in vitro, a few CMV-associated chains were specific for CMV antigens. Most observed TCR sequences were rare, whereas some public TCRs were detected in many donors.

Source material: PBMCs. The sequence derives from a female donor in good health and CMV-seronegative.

The CDR3 loop is CAISFIGGLSGNTIYF. CDR3 nucleotides: TGTGCCATCTCATTTATAGGAGGCCTCTCTGGAAACACCATATATTTT. The chain employs TRBV10-3 and TRBJ1-3; D gene ambiguous. V lost 8 bases to trimming and J lost 0 bases, with 17 bases between them. The CDR3 sequence is 16 residues long. Looked up from germline, CDR1 is ENHRY and CDR2 is SYGVKD.